This TCR beta chain was sequenced for a study of CD8 T cells in Susac syndrome. Study-wide findings and caveats: The study recognized that its TCR sequencing and HLA analysis covered a relatively small number of individuals.

With random hexamers, roughly 0.5 to 1 ug RNA was reverse transcribed. Coverage of TCR beta CDR3 amplification by immunoSEQ multiplex PCR extended to 54 Vbeta and 13 Jbeta. TCRdb re-derived calls from the immunoSEQ multiplex PCR reads in MiXCR, one entry per CDR3 protein. The table records 150,000 to 200,000 distinct CDR3 sequences, roughly 95% of them present only once. The study sequenced TCR beta in blood CD8+ and CD4+ T cells. Negative isolation yielded the CD8+ and CD4+ T cells, while FACS enriched the TEMRA cells. Trimming pared 5 bases from V and 2 bases from J, leaving 12 bases between. Germline V lookup: CDR1 LNHDA, CDR2 SQIVND (reference sequence). This CDR3 region has 15 residues. In the case of this clonotype: Its target is unknown.

This receptor was taken from a human donor in good health. The chain joins TRBV19 to TRBJ2-2; D gene ambiguous. The sequencing sample was made of CD4+ T cells from PBMCs. This chain's CDR3 is CASSPRLINTGELFF. CDR3 DNA sequence: TGTGCCAGTAGTCCCCGGTTGATTAACACCGGGGAGCTGTTTTTT.